The 25 T cell receptor beta chains listed next were all sequenced from one sample in a study of CD8+ T cells in alopecia areata. Reverse transcription of extracted RNA yielded cDNA, which provided the sequencing template. Sequencing was performed with immunoSEQ multiplex PCR; in TCRdb, only in-frame clones are kept and a portion is missing. This sample has around 250,000 clones; roughly two thirds occur once, and the top ten carry around 1.2%. The sample consisted of CD4+ T cells sorted from blood, taken at week 0. The receptors were sampled from a human donor with alopecia areata.

Here the CDR3 reads CASSPLGGRGLGEQYF. In DNA form, the CDR3 reads TGTGCCAGCTCACCTCTGGGGGGCAGGGGGCTTGGCGAGCAGTACTTC. This chain uses TRBV18 with TRBJ2-7; 8 bases line up with TRBD1. Germline V gene data show CDR1 as KGHSH and CDR2 as LQKENI. The CDR3 is 16 amino acids. Germline trimming cut 3 bases from V and 6 bases from J; bases unmatched to any gene: 13.

A remark on this clone: The same CDR3 is also encoded by other DNA sequences in this sample. The chain links TRBV29-1 to TRBJ1-1, with D uncertain. The CDR3 is 11 amino acids. Trimming took 4 bases from V and 4 from J, leaving 7 bases between them. Germline CDR1 and CDR2: SQVTM and ANQGSEA. The CDR3 DNA reads TGCAGCGTTGTACGTGTCACTGAAGCTTTCTTT. Translating gives CSVVRVTEAFF.

The genes are TRBV19 and TRBJ2-5, with D possibly called TRBD1 or TRBD2 (5 bases each). This CDR3 is 15 amino acids long. Trimming stripped 4 bases from V and 4 bases from J, with 16 bases between. CDR1 is LNHDA and CDR2 is SQIVND in the germline V gene (reference sequence). CDR3 residues: CASSTQGTFLETQYF. The CDR3 DNA sequence: TGTGCCAGTAGTACTCAAGGGACGTTCCTAGAGACCCAGTACTTC. Based on the CDR3 plus reference TRBV19 and TRBJ2-5, the full variable domain is DGGITQSPKYLFRKEGQNVTLSCEQNLNHDAMYWYRQDPGQGLRLIYYSQIVNDFQKGDIAEGYSVSREKKESFPLTVTSAQKNPTAFYLCASSTQGTFLETQYFGPGTRLLVL.

The sample holds a few counts of this clone. The gene calls are TRBV14 and TRBJ2-1, with D uncertain. The V and J ends lost 2 bases and 10 bases respectively, with 12 bases between them. CDR3 size: 13 residues. Germline V CDR1 and CDR2: SGHDN, FVKESK. The CDR3 sequence: CASSQLGLGEQFF. CDR3 coding DNA: TGTGCCAGCAGCCAACTTGGCCTCGGGGAGCAGTTCTTC.

This clone was seen more than once but under ten times. The V and J genes are TRBV30 and TRBJ2-3; TRBD2 aligns across 7 bases. CDR3 size: 14 residues. Germline trimming cut 0 bases from V and 9 bases from J; bases unmatched to any gene: 9. Germline assignment: CDR1 GTSNPN and CDR2 SVGIG (reference sequence). CDR3 region: CAWSVGVGGKTQYF. CDR3 in DNA: TGTGCCTGGAGTGTAGGTGTCGGGGGGAAGACGCAGTATTTT.

The rearrangement uses TRBV6-1 and TRBJ2-3; 10 bases map to TRBD2. The length of the CDR3 is 15 residues. V shed 5 bases and J 6 bases; nucleotides not matched to a gene: 8. Germline V gene data show CDR1 as MNHNS and CDR2 as SASEGT. The CDR3 region is CASSTLAGAGDTQYF. The CDR3 DNA follows: TGTGCCAGCAGTACCCTAGCGGGGGCGGGGGATACGCAGTATTTT.

The chain links TRBV11-2 to TRBJ1-4; a possible D gene is TRBD1 (5 bases). In germline, CDR1 is SGHAT, CDR2 FQNNGV. The V and J ends lost 3 bases and 1 base respectively, with 6 bases between them. The CDR3 loop spans 14 amino acids. CDR3 in amino acids: CASSLRGTNEKLFF. Written as DNA, the CDR3 is TGTGCCAGCAGCTTGAGGGGAACTAATGAAAAACTGTTTTTT.

This chain uses TRBV30 with TRBJ1-1; D may be TRBD1 (6 bases). Germline V gene data show CDR1 as GTSNPN and CDR2 as SVGIG (reference sequence). V lost 4 bases and J 4 bases, leaving 13 bases between the germline ends. The CDR3 sequence is 13 residues long. CDR3 DNA: TGTGCCTGGAATACAGGGCAGGGCACTGAAGCTTTCTTT. This translates into CAWNTGQGTEAFF. Supplemented by reference TRBV30 and TRBJ1-1, the full variable domain reads SQTIHQWPATLVQPVGSPLSLECTVEGTSNPNLYWYRQAAGRGLQLLFYSVGIGQISSEVPQNLSASRPQDRQFILSSKKLLLSDSGFYLCAWNTGQGTEAFFGQGTRLTVV.

V is TRBV9 and J is TRBJ2-2; D is unclear. Germline V lookup: CDR1 SGDLS, CDR2 YYNGEE. Trimming pared 0 bases from V and 7 bases from J, leaving 10 bases between. The CDR3 totals 14 residues. In DNA, the CDR3 is TGTGCCAGCAGCGTAGCAGGCGGTGGCGGGGAGCTGTTTTTT. Translation gives CASSVAGGGGELFF.

The CDR3 region is CASSPPGRGINEQFF. The CDR3 DNA follows: TGTGCCAGCTCACCACCGGGCAGGGGAATCAATGAGCAGTTCTTC. This chain links TRBV18 with TRBJ2-1; weak D call: TRBD1 (6 bases). The germline V and J ends were trimmed by 0 bases and 6 bases, with 12 bases remaining between them. The CDR3 is 15 residues long. Germline V CDR1 and CDR2: KGHSH, LQKENI.

The J gene is TRBJ1-2, the V gene TRBV7-3; tentatively, D is TRBD1 (5 bases). Between the trimmed V and J ends, which lost 7 bases and 4 bases, there was a span of 13 bases. The CDR3 has 13 residues. From germline, CDR1 is SGHTA and CDR2 FQGTGA. The CDR3 loop reads CASISGRLYGYTF. CDR3 bases: TGTGCCAGCATCTCGGGACGCCTCTATGGCTACACCTTC.

The chain combines TRBV5-4 with TRBJ2-5; D tentatively fits TRBD1 or TRBD2 (6 bases each). CDR1 and CDR2 (germline): SGHNT, YYREEE (reference sequence). The CDR3 has 14 residues. V was clipped by 5 bases and J by 3 bases, with 14 bases between them. This chain's CDR3 is CASSPIRGEETQYF. Here the CDR3 DNA reads TGTGCCAGCAGTCCGATTAGGGGGGAAGAGACCCAGTACTTC.

This chain joins TRBV2 and TRBJ2-4, with a weak D call TRBD1 (5 bases). This CDR3 is built from 13 residues. The germline V gene encodes CDR1 SNHLY and CDR2 FYNNEI. V gave up 1 base and J gave up 16 bases, with 17 bases separating them. CDR3 region: CASSEVQGAPPYF. For the CDR3, the DNA is TGTGCCAGCAGTGAAGTCCAGGGCGCCCCACCCTACTTC.

This clone appeared a single time. The chain's CDR3 is CASSLGQGIWDEQYF. CDR3 bases: TGTGCCAGCAGCTTGGGGCAGGGAATTTGGGACGAGCAGTACTTC. This sequence joins TRBV5-6 and TRBJ2-7; possibly TRBD1 for D (5 bases). The ends were cut back, 0 bases at V and 5 bases at J, with 15 bases in the middle. The V gene's germline CDR1 is SGHDT and CDR2 YYEEEE. The CDR3 covers 15 residues.

This clone has more than one count but fewer than ten. The chain employs TRBV7-2 and TRBJ1-1; D uncertain. CDR1 and CDR2 from the germline V gene are SGHTA and FQGNSA. There are 13 residues in the CDR3. The V end lost 3 bases, the J end lost 0 bases, and 5 bases lay between the germline ends. This CDR3 is CASSFTVNTEAFF. The CDR3, as DNA: TGTGCCAGCAGCTTTACAGTGAACACTGAAGCTTTCTTT.

The chain combines TRBV25-1 with TRBJ2-1; perhaps TRBD1 as D (5 bases). Germline CDR1 is MGHDK and CDR2 is SYGVNS. The CDR3 sequence is 14 residues long. The ends were cut back, 2 bases at V and 2 bases at J, with 7 bases in the middle. CDR3 residues: CASSEHRPYNEQFF. The CDR3 DNA is TGTGCCAGCAGTGAACACAGGCCCTACAATGAGCAGTTCTTC.

This clone was seen a few times. The chain carries TRBV29-1 and TRBJ1-1; D is unresolved. V was clipped by 4 bases and J by 1 base, with 4 bases between them. Germline-derived CDR1 and CDR2 are SQVTM and ANQGSEA. The CDR3 loop spans 11 amino acids. Written as DNA, the CDR3 is TGCAGCGTTGGGAAGAACACTGAAGCTTTCTTT. Translating gives CSVGKNTEAFF. Looking up the rest from reference TRBV29-1 and TRBJ1-1 gives the full variable domain: SAVISQKPSRDICQRGTSLTIQCQVDSQVTMMFWYRQQPGQSLTLIATANQGSEATYESGFVIDKFPISRPNLTFSTLTVSNMSPEDSSIYLCSVGKNTEAFFGQGTRLTVV.

This clone was seen only a few times. The CDR3 region is CASSPPSPRGHSPLHF. The CDR3 DNA is TGTGCCAGCTCACCACCGTCTCCGAGGGGGCATTCACCCCTCCACTTT. This rearrangement joins TRBV18 to TRBJ1-6; 7 bases line up with TRBD1. Germline V gene lookup returns CDR1 KGHSH and CDR2 LQKENI. CDR3 length equals 16 residues. V was pared by 0 bases and J by 8 bases, with 7 bases of the junction left unmatched. The full variable domain, completed using reference TRBV18 and TRBJ1-6, is NAGVMQNPRHLVRRRGQEARLRCSPMKGHSHVYWYRQLPEEGLKFMVYLQKENIIDESGMPKERFSAEFPKEGPSILRIQQVVRGDSAAYFCASSPPSPRGHSPLHFGNGTRLTVT.

Worth noting for this clone: A read error may produce the germline difference seen at one junction end. The genes are TRBV7-7 and TRBJ2-6; D ambiguous. Germline V gives CDR1 SSHAT, CDR2 FNYEAQ (reference sequence). This CDR3 has 15 amino acids. As DNA, the CDR3 is TGTGCTAGCAGCCCACAATCCTCTGGGGCCAACGTCCTGACTTTC. It encodes CASSPQSSGANVLTF.

Regarding this clone: At the DNA level, this CDR3 is encoded by other sequences in the same sample as well. J is TRBJ1-1 and V is TRBV29-1, with TRBD1 as a possible D gene (6 bases). The V end lost 3 bases, the J end lost 5 bases, and 10 bases lay between the germline ends. The CDR3 runs 12 residues. Germline lookup yields CDR1 SQVTM and CDR2 ANQGSEA. Here the CDR3 DNA reads TGCAGCGTTGACAGGGGTGGAACTGAAGCTTTCTTT. Residues: CSVDRGGTEAFF.

The rearrangement uses TRBV30 and TRBJ1-6; the D is unclear. CDR3 size: 13 residues. Germline lookup yields CDR1 GTSNPN and CDR2 SVGIG (reference sequence). V was trimmed by 0 bases and J by 7 bases, leaving 7 bases between them. The CDR3 region is CAWSVLRNSPLHF. In nucleotides, the CDR3 is TGTGCCTGGAGTGTACTGCGCAATTCACCCCTCCACTTT. The full variable domain, completed using reference TRBV30 and TRBJ1-6, is SQTIHQWPATLVQPVGSPLSLECTVEGTSNPNLYWYRQAAGRGLQLLFYSVGIGQISSEVPQNLSASRPQDRQFILSSKKLLLSDSGFYLCAWSVLRNSPLHFGNGTRLTVT.

This chain links TRBV18 with TRBJ2-4; D ambiguous. From germline, CDR1 is KGHSH and CDR2 LQKENI. This CDR3 spans 14 amino acids. V dropped 4 bases and J dropped 6 bases, with 13 bases sitting between them. The CDR3 DNA sequence: TGTGCCAGCTCACAGAATGGGAAGGGAAACATTCAGTACTTC. Protein product: CASSQNGKGNIQYF.

This clone has a handful of counts. The chain couples TRBV29-1 to TRBJ2-1, with 7 positions matching TRBD2. CDR1 SQVTM and CDR2 ANQGSEA come from the germline V gene. CDR3 size: 13 residues. V lost 6 bases and J lost 0; bases outside the gene matches: 2. The CDR3 region is CSVAGDSYNEQFF. In DNA, the CDR3 is TGCAGCGTCGCGGGGGACTCCTACAATGAGCAGTTCTTC.

This chain uses TRBV27 with TRBJ1-2; D unclear. Germline-derived CDR1 and CDR2 are MNHEY and SMNVEV (reference sequence). This CDR3 has 12 residues. Trimming left V 4 bases short and J 7 bases short, with 10 bases between. CDR3 nucleotide sequence: TGTGCCAGCAGTTCCGAGTGGGGTGGCTACACCTTC. Protein: CASSSEWGGYTF.

This clone came up a few times. The V and J genes are TRBV19 and TRBJ2-1; 9 bases are shared with TRBD1. V was clipped by 0 bases and J by 6 bases; unmatched bases: 6. The CDR3 is 16 amino acids. Germline CDR1 is LNHDA and CDR2 is SQIVND (reference sequence). CDR3 protein: CASSIDPGQGSNEQFF. The DNA for the CDR3 is TGTGCCAGTAGTATAGATCCGGGACAGGGAAGCAATGAGCAGTTCTTC.